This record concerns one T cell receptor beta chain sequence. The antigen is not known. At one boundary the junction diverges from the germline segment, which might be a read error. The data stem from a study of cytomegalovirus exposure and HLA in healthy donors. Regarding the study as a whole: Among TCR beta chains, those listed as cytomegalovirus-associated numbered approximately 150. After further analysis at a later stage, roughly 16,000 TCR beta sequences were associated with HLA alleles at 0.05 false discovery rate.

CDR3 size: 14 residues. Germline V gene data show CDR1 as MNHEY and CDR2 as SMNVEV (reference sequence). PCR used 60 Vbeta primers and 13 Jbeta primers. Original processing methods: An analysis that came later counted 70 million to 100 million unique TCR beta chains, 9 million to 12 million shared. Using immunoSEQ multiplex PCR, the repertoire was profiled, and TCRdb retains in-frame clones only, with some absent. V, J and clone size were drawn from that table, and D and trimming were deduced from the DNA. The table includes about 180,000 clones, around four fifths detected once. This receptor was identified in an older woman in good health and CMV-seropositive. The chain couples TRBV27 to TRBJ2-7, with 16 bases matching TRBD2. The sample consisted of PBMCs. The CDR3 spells CASTGTSGRAAQYF. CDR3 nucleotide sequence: TGTGCCAGCACAGGGACTAGCGGGAGGGCCGCGCAGTATTTC.